Below are 26 T cell receptor beta chains sequenced from a single sample in a study of blood T cell repertoires in COVID-19. Profiling relied on immunoSEQ multiplex PCR, and the TCRdb table lists in-frame clones only, not all of them. The repertoire has around 250,000 clones, around 83% of them found once; the top ten carry about 1.6%. The sequenced sample was peripheral blood. These receptors were obtained from a woman between 35 and 50 years old who had recovered from COVID-19.

The V and J genes are TRBV7-2 and TRBJ2-1; 9 bases match TRBD2. There are 16 residues in the CDR3. Trimming cost V 3 bases and J 1 base; bases outside gene matches: 4. Germline V CDR1 and CDR2: SGHTA, FQGNSA. DNA for the CDR3: TGTGCCAGCAGCTTGAGTACTAGCGGGTCCTACAATGAGCAGTTCTTC. Amino acids: CASSLSTSGSYNEQFF.

This clone showed up just once. V and J are TRBV12-3 or TRBV12-4 and TRBJ2-3; D perhaps matches TRBD2 (5 bases). CDR3 size: 12 residues. V shed 7 bases and J shed 4 bases, with 9 bases lying between them. The CDR3 is CASNFGADTQYF. The CDR3 coding sequence is TGTGCCAGCAACTTCGGGGCAGATACGCAGTATTTT.

The rearrangement uses TRBV5-4 and TRBJ1-3, with D possibly being TRBD1 (6 bases). In germline, CDR1 is SGHNT, CDR2 YYREEE (reference sequence). This CDR3 has 16 amino acids. V was trimmed by 0 bases and J by 0 bases, leaving 10 bases between them. CDR3 region: CASSLAQGSSGNTIYF. CDR3 nucleotide sequence: TGTGCCAGCAGCTTGGCGCAGGGGAGCTCTGGAAACACCATATATTTT.

The chain has TRBV18 and TRBJ1-6, with a possible D match to TRBD1 (6 bases). Germline V CDR1 and CDR2: KGHSH, LQKENI. CDR3 length: 14 residues. V lost 6 bases to trimming and J lost 10 bases, with 16 bases between them. The CDR3 sequence is CASSRTERNSPLHF. Written as DNA, the CDR3 is TGTGCCAGCTCCCGGACAGAACGGAACTCACCCCTCCACTTT.

The chain combines TRBV7-6 with TRBJ2-1; 9 bases are a match to TRBD2. In germline, CDR1 is SGHVS, CDR2 FNYEAQ. Germline trimming cut 7 bases from V and 7 bases from J; bases unmatched to any gene: 17. This CDR3 spans 17 amino acids. The CDR3 loop is CASTPSVGGGAWNEQFF. The CDR3 bases are TGTGCCAGCACCCCCTCGGTTGGCGGGGGGGCCTGGAATGAGCAGTTCTTC. The full variable domain, in which reference TRBV7-6 and TRBJ2-1 provide the parts outside the CDR3, is GAGVSQSPRYKVTKRGQDVALRCDPISGHVSLYWYRQALGQGPEFLTYFNYEAQQDKSGLPNDRFSAERPEGSISTLTIQRTEQRDSAMYRCASTPSVGGGAWNEQFFGPGTRLTVL.

The chain carries TRBV25-1 and TRBJ1-2, with 7 positions matching TRBD1. The germline V gene has CDR1 MGHDK and CDR2 SYGVNS. The CDR3 extends over 12 amino acids. With V trimmed by 5 bases and J by 5 bases, 2 bases remained unmatched. CDR3: CASSFRGYGYTF. In nucleotides, the CDR3 is TGTGCCAGCAGTTTCAGGGGGTATGGCTACACCTTC.

This clone was seen a handful of times. The chain recombines TRBV3-1 (or the pseudogene TRBV3-2) with TRBJ1-1; perhaps TRBD1 as D (5 bases). Looked up from germline, CDR1 is LGHDT and CDR2 is YNNKEL (reference sequence). This CDR3 has 12 residues. Trimming took 6 bases from V and 1 from J, leaving 6 bases between them. The CDR3 sequence: CASRGGNTEAFF. The CDR3 nucleotides read TGTGCCAGCAGGGGGGGGAACACTGAAGCTTTCTTT.

The J gene is TRBJ1-6, the V gene TRBV30; no firm D call. Germline values: CDR1 GTSNPN, CDR2 SVGIG (reference sequence). V was clipped by 3 bases and J by 8 bases, with 11 bases between them. The CDR3 is made up of 13 amino acids. In DNA, the CDR3 is TGTGCCTGGAGCCTTTCAGATGATTCACCCCTCCACTTT. Protein sequence: CAWSLSDDSPLHF. The full variable domain, with the rest looked up from reference TRBV30 and TRBJ1-6, is SQTIHQWPATLVQPVGSPLSLECTVEGTSNPNLYWYRQAAGRGLQLLFYSVGIGQISSEVPQNLSASRPQDRQFILSSKKLLLSDSGFYLCAWSLSDDSPLHFGNGTRLTVT.

V gene TRBV7-9 combines with J gene TRBJ2-7; TRBD1 matches at 7 bases. The length of the CDR3 is 15 residues. The germline V gene encodes CDR1 SEHNR and CDR2 FQNEAQ (reference sequence). V was pared by 5 bases and J by 1 base, with 8 bases of the junction left unmatched. This chain's CDR3 is CASSPRTGASYEQYF. In nucleotides, the CDR3 is TGTGCCAGCAGCCCCCGGACAGGAGCTTCCTACGAGCAGTACTTC.

This clone was observed a few times. J is TRBJ1-5 and V is TRBV5-6; D is uncertain. The CDR3 is made up of 14 amino acids. The V end was cut by 0 bases, the J end by 3 bases, with 7 bases between. CDR1 is SGHDT and CDR2 is YYEEEE in the germline V gene. The CDR3 DNA reads TGTGCCAGCAGCTTGGGGCGGCTCAATCAGCCCCAGCATTTT. Amino acid sequence: CASSLGRLNQPQHF.

The V gene is TRBV7-3, the J gene TRBJ2-3; D is unclear. V shed 4 bases and J shed 3 bases, with 11 bases lying between them. The CDR3 is 14 amino acids. Germline-derived CDR1 and CDR2 are SGHTA and FQGTGA. The CDR3 DNA sequence: TGTGCCAGCAGCTCTACCCCAGCGACAGATACGCAGTATTTT. It specifies CASSSTPATDTQYF.

The chain has TRBV2 and TRBJ2-3, with D possibly TRBD2 on 5 matching bases. Germline loops: CDR1 SNHLY, CDR2 FYNNEI. V lost 5 bases and J 1 base, leaving 16 bases between the germline ends. The CDR3 runs to 16 residues. CDR3 coding DNA: TGTGCCAGCAGTCTCGGGGTTCCTCAGGGCACAGATACGCAGTATTTT. This translates into CASSLGVPQGTDTQYF.

CDR3 nucleotide sequence: TGTGCCAGCAGCTTACCGGGACAGGGGGTCCACGAGCAGTACTTC. Translation: CASSLPGQGVHEQYF. This chain uses TRBV11-2 with TRBJ2-7, with 11 bases matching TRBD1. The J segment lost 5 bases and the V segment lost 2 bases, leaving 5 bases of the junction unmatched. Per germline, CDR1 SGHAT and CDR2 FQNNGV. CDR3 length: 15 residues.

This chain links TRBV9 with TRBJ1-6, with 10 bases identical to TRBD1. CDR1 is SGDLS, CDR2 YYNGEE, per germline. Unmatched junction bases numbered 5, after V lost 4 bases and J lost 4 bases. This CDR3 is 16 amino acids long. Written as DNA, the CDR3 is TGTGCCAGCAGCCCGACAGGGGGCGGGTATAATTCACCCCTCCACTTT. Protein sequence: CASSPTGGGYNSPLHF.

This clone has ten or more counts. The rearrangement joins TRBV4-2 to TRBJ2-1; unclear D gene. Germline V gene lookup returns CDR1 LGHNA and CDR2 YNFKEQ. V lost 5 bases and J 9 bases, leaving 11 bases between the germline ends. This CDR3 region has 12 residues. The CDR3 reads CASSAHRSEQFF. CDR3 bases: TGTGCCAGCAGCGCCCACAGAAGTGAGCAGTTCTTC.

The chain combines TRBV6-5 with TRBJ2-7; D is unclear. CDR3 length equals 13 residues. CDR1 is MNHEY, CDR2 SVGAGI, per germline. V lost 5 bases, J lost 7 bases, and 15 bases lay in between. The CDR3 reads CASSLRTFQEQYF. CDR3 nucleotide sequence: TGTGCCAGCAGTCTTCGAACATTTCAGGAGCAGTACTTC.

This clone was seen more than once but under ten times. The rearrangement joins TRBV4-2 to TRBJ2-1; a possible D gene is TRBD2 (5 bases). Trimming shortened V by 4 bases and J by 0 bases, and 16 bases separated the two germline ends. The CDR3 has 17 amino acids. Germline V CDR1 and CDR2: LGHNA, YNFKEQ. The CDR3 is CASSPGLGVGSYNEQFF. Here the CDR3 DNA reads TGTGCCAGCAGCCCTGGACTTGGGGTTGGCTCCTACAATGAGCAGTTCTTC.

In this sample, this clone turned up once. The chain employs TRBV6-6 and TRBJ1-2; D uncertain. Trimming pared 2 bases from V and 5 bases from J, leaving 9 bases between. The CDR3 consists of 13 residues. Per the germline V gene, CDR1 is MNHNY and CDR2 is SVGAGI (reference sequence). The CDR3 DNA sequence: TGTGCCAGCAGTTACCCACCGCAGTATGGCTACACCTTC. It encodes CASSYPPQYGYTF.

The chain recombines TRBV28 with TRBJ1-3, with D tentatively TRBD1 (6 bases). The ends were cut back, 11 bases at V and 0 bases at J, with 23 bases in the middle. CDR1 is MDHEN, CDR2 SYDVKM, per germline. CDR3 size: 17 residues. CDR3 in DNA: TGTGCCCACTCCAGGGGCCCCCGAATCCGCTCTGGAAACACCATATATTTT. Translated, it gives CAHSRGPRIRSGNTIYF.

The V call is TRBV6-6, the J call TRBJ1-1; weak D call: TRBD1 (5 bases). Trimming removed 6 bases from V and 5 bases from J, with 13 bases in between. CDR3 length equals 13 residues. The germline gives CDR1 MNHNY, CDR2 SVGAGI (reference sequence). CDR3 sequence: CASSPGHLTEAFF. The CDR3 DNA reads as TGTGCCAGCAGCCCAGGACACTTGACTGAAGCTTTCTTT.

This sequence joins TRBV2 and TRBJ1-6; 8 bases line up with TRBD1. CDR3 size: 14 residues. The germline V gene has CDR1 SNHLY and CDR2 FYNNEI. Unmatched junction bases numbered 6, after V lost 5 bases and J lost 9 bases. Here the CDR3 reads CASSLGQGSSPLHF. CDR3 in DNA: TGTGCCAGCAGTCTAGGACAGGGAAGTTCACCCCTCCACTTT.

V and J are TRBV7-2 and TRBJ1-1; 7 bases are shared with TRBD1. V lost 8 bases to trimming and J lost 1 base; unmatched junction nucleotides: 7. The CDR3 is 14 amino acids. In germline, CDR1 is SGHTA, CDR2 FQGNSA. This chain's CDR3 is CASGRDRRNTEAFF. The CDR3 DNA follows: TGTGCCAGCGGCCGGGACAGAAGGAACACTGAAGCTTTCTTT.

The chain combines TRBV28 with TRBJ2-3, with 7 bases that match TRBD2. Germline-derived CDR1 and CDR2 are MDHEN and SYDVKM. This CDR3 spans 15 amino acids. Trimming took 3 bases from V and 3 from J; bases not matched to a gene: 6. The CDR3 here is CASSLGGWVTDTQYF. CDR3 nucleotides: TGTGCCAGCAGTTTGGGGGGGTGGGTAACAGATACGCAGTATTTT.

This clone was detected ten times or more. V gene TRBV5-1 combines with J gene TRBJ2-1; D is undetermined. The CDR3 loop spans 13 amino acids. Trimming removed 1 base at V and 5 bases at J, with 7 bases between. Germline CDR1 is SGHRS and CDR2 is YFSETQ. The CDR3 nucleotides are TGCGCCAGCAGCTTGACCGGTAACAATGAGCAGTTCTTC. Its translation is CASSLTGNNEQFF.

The chain couples TRBV7-9 to TRBJ2-5, with 10 bases fitting TRBD1. Germline V gives CDR1 SEHNR, CDR2 FQNEAQ (reference sequence). The CDR3 extends over 14 amino acids. The trim removed 5 bases at V and 5 bases at J, leaving 5 bases unmatched. CDR3 sequence (DNA): TGTGCCAGCAGCAGGGGACAGGGGAGGGAGACCCAGTACTTC. This codes for CASSRGQGRETQYF.

There are a few counts of this clone. The J gene is TRBJ1-4, the V gene TRBV7-9, with D unclear. Looked up from germline, CDR1 is SEHNR and CDR2 is FQNEAQ (reference sequence). The CDR3 runs to 14 residues. V was cut by 0 bases and J by 8 bases, with 10 bases left in between. In DNA form, the CDR3 reads TGTGCCAGCAGCTTAGCACTCTCGAGAGAAAAACTGTTTTTT. Its protein is CASSLALSREKLFF.